The 30 T cell receptor beta chains given below trace back to one sample, sequenced in a study of T cell clonality in common variable immunodeficiency. Method: immunoSEQ multiplex PCR; TCRdb's copy keeps in-frame clones and lacks some. The sample contains about 43,000 clones, none of them singletons. The sequenced sample was peripheral blood mononuclear cells. Source of these receptors: a person aged 18 to 75 in good health.

This clone has a count of ten or more. The read terminates 3 residues ahead of where the CDR3 ends, so the germline J gene completes it. The V and J genes are TRBV5-4 and TRBJ1-1, with 9 bases identical to TRBD1. CDR1 is SGHNT, CDR2 YYREEE, per germline (reference sequence). The ends lost 4 bases at V and 1 base at J; junction bases unmatched: 5. This CDR3 is 15 amino acids long. Partial CDR3 DNA: TGTGCCAGCAGCGGAAAGGGACAGGGGAACACTGAA. Its protein is CASSGKGQGNTE. The complete CDR3 reads CASSGKGQGNTEAFF.

The sample holds many counts of this clone. The CDR3 end is not reached by the read, which stops 3 residues before it; the germline J gene fills it in. The rearrangement joins TRBV12-3 or TRBV12-4 to TRBJ1-4; D call uncertain. This CDR3 has 15 amino acids. With 4 bases removed from V and 7 bases from J, the gap between germline ends came to 16 bases. The CDR3 spells CASSSEGSQGEKLFF. The sequenced part of the CDR3 DNA is TGTGCCAGCAGTTCCGAGGGTTCCCAAGGTGAAAAA.

This clone occurred many times. The CDR3 end falls 3 residues outside the read, so it is completed with the germline J gene. The J gene is TRBJ2-5, the V gene TRBV5-4; 10 bases align to TRBD2. Germline lookup yields CDR1 SGHNT and CDR2 YYREEE (reference sequence). Trimming cost V 1 base and J 0 bases; bases outside gene matches: 0. The CDR3 totals 15 residues. The part of the CDR3 DNA that was read is TGTGCCAGCAGCTTGACTAGCGGGGACCAAGAGACC. Translated: CASSLTSGDQET. The full CDR3 sequence reads CASSLTSGDQETQYF.

Many counts were recorded for this clone. The CDR3 end falls 3 residues outside the read, so it is completed with the germline J gene. V gene TRBV9 combines with J gene TRBJ1-4; D gene uncertain. The germline V gene encodes CDR1 SGDLS and CDR2 YYNGEE. CDR3 length: 14 amino acids. The V end was cut by 2 bases, the J end by 8 bases, with 13 bases between. CDR3 region: CASSVSVIGEKLFF. The DNA read from the CDR3 is TGTGCCAGCAGCGTTTCGGTGATAGGGGAAAAA. Based on the CDR3 plus reference TRBV9 and TRBJ1-4, the full variable domain is DSGVTQTPKHLITATGQRVTLRCSPRSGDLSVYWYQQSLDQGLQFLIQYYNGEERAKGNILERFSAQQFPDLHSELNLSSLELGDSALYFCASSVSVIGEKLFFGSGTQLSVL.

Concerning this clone: The read falls 3 residues short of the CDR3 end, and the missing part is taken from the germline J gene. The chain links TRBV11-3 to TRBJ2-7; possible D gene TRBD2, 6 bases. This CDR3 is 13 amino acids long. V was cut by 1 base and J by 5 bases, with 9 bases left in between. Germline CDR1 and CDR2: SGHNT and YENEEA. CDR3 loop: CASSLGLENEQYF. CDR3 DNA (partial): TGTGCCAGCAGCTTAGGACTAGAAAACGAG.

Ten or more counts support this clone. The CDR3 end is not reached by the read, which stops 3 residues before it; the germline J gene fills it in. The V call is TRBV4-1, the J call TRBJ1-2; 8 positions match TRBD1. Germline values: CDR1 MGHRA, CDR2 YSYEKL. The V segment lost 6 bases and the J segment 5 bases; nucleotides outside the gene matches: 8. CDR3 length equals 14 residues. This CDR3 reads CASRADREIYGYTF. The CDR3 bases that were read are TGCGCCAGCAGGGCGGACAGGGAGATTTATGGC.

This clone was observed many times. The read terminates 3 residues before the CDR3 end, so the remaining end is supplied by the germline J gene. The V call is TRBV5-6, the J call TRBJ1-2; TRBD1 matches at 7 bases. The CDR3 sequence is 13 residues long. Per the germline V gene, CDR1 is SGHDT and CDR2 is YYEEEE. The trim removed 9 bases at V and 3 bases at J, leaving 8 bases unmatched. The DNA read from the CDR3 is TGTGCCACCACGACAGGGAGCTACTATGGC. Translation gives CATTTGSYYG. From start to end, the CDR3 is CATTTGSYYGYTF.

This clone was seen at least ten times. The junction does not match germline at one end; this may be a read error. The CDR3 is cut off 3 residues early in the read; its end comes from the germline J gene. V is TRBV29-1 and J is TRBJ2-1, with D perhaps matching TRBD1 (6 bases). Germline V gene lookup returns CDR1 SQVTM and CDR2 ANQGSEA. The CDR3 runs 13 residues. The sequenced CDR3 bases are TGCAGCGTCGAAGGGGACAACCACAATGAG. This codes for CSVEGDNHNE. The whole CDR3 is CSVEGDNHNEQFF.

At least ten counts were recorded for this clone. The read ends 3 residues early relative to the CDR3; the germline J gene fills the gap. The V gene is TRBV10-3, the J gene TRBJ1-2; D is unresolved. Trimming removed 3 bases at V and 3 bases at J, with 11 bases between. CDR1 is ENHRY and CDR2 is SYGVKD in the germline V gene. The CDR3 covers 14 residues. The covered CDR3 bases are TGTGCCATCAGTGACACCAACACAGACTATGGC. Translated: CAISDTNTDYG. The CDR3, in full, reads CAISDTNTDYGYTF.

This clone was detected many times. The read halts 3 residues ahead of the CDR3 end, with the missing end drawn from the germline J gene. The chain links TRBV7-2 to TRBJ1-2; 8 bases match TRBD1. Trimming at V came to 3 bases and at J to 4 bases, leaving 4 bases not matched to a gene. Germline CDR1 SGHTA, CDR2 FQGNSA. The CDR3 covers 14 residues. The CDR3 spells CASSFTGGGYGYTF. CDR3 bases read: TGTGCCAGCAGCTTCACAGGGGGAGGCTATGGC.

This clone was observed many times. The CDR3 end falls 3 residues outside the read, so it is completed with the germline J gene. V is TRBV5-5 and J is TRBJ1-1, with 7 bases lining up with TRBD1. CDR1 and CDR2 (germline): SGHKS, YYEKEE (reference sequence). V dropped 6 bases and J dropped 7; count of bases not matched to a gene: 12. The CDR3 sequence is 14 residues long. The CDR3 sequence is CASTLEGARNEAFF. CDR3 DNA (partial): TGTGCCAGCACCCTGGAGGGGGCGCGAAATGAA.

This clone was found many times. The read is 3 residues too short to cover the CDR3 end, so that end is filled in from the germline J gene. The chain joins TRBV29-1 to TRBJ2-7; 7 bases map to TRBD1. This CDR3 region has 13 residues. The trim removed 7 bases at V and 2 bases at J, leaving 8 bases unmatched. Germline lookup yields CDR1 SQVTM and CDR2 ANQGSEA. The CDR3: CSAQQGSAYEQYF. The covered CDR3 bases are TGCAGCGCCCAACAGGGGTCCGCCTACGAG.

This clone was picked up a small number of times. The CDR3 extends 3 residues past the end of the read, so its final part is completed from the germline J gene. This sequence joins TRBV5-1 and TRBJ2-1; 8 positions match TRBD1. With 0 bases clipped from V and 7 bases from J, the junction kept 9 bases outside the gene matches. The CDR3 runs 16 residues. In germline, CDR1 is SGHRS, CDR2 YFSETQ. The CDR3 bases that were read are TGCGCCAGCAGCTTGGCCGCAGGGGGCCAGAGGAATGAG. It is translated as CASSLAAGGQRNE. The complete CDR3 reads CASSLAAGGQRNEQFF.

In this sample, this clone turned up many times. The read is 3 residues too short to cover the CDR3 end, so that end is filled in from the germline J gene. The gene calls are TRBV19 and TRBJ2-5, with 8 bases matching TRBD1. V shed 6 bases and J 6 bases; nucleotides not matched to a gene: 6. Germline V gene lookup returns CDR1 LNHDA and CDR2 SQIVND (reference sequence). This CDR3 has 13 residues. CDR3 bases read: TGTGCCAGTAGGCAGGACAGGGAAAAGACC. It yields the protein CASRQDREKT. The whole CDR3 is CASRQDREKTQYF. Variable domain in full (rest from reference TRBV19 and TRBJ2-5): DGGITQSPKYLFRKEGQNVTLSCEQNLNHDAMYWYRQDPGQGLRLIYYSQIVNDFQKGDIAEGYSVSREKKESFPLTVTSAQKNPTAFYLCASRQDREKTQYFGPGTRLLVL.

This clone was observed many times. The DNA ends 3 residues before the CDR3 does, and the rest of the CDR3 is filled in from the germline J gene. The chain uses TRBV20-1 and TRBJ2-4; 8 bases align to TRBD2. Germline V CDR1 and CDR2: DFQATT, SNEGSKA (reference sequence). V gave up 1 base and J gave up 7 bases; unmatched junction bases: 12. The CDR3 is 16 amino acids. CDR3 bases read: TGCAGTGCTAGAGTCACGTTAGCGGGACGGGGGAACATT. Protein product: CSARVTLAGRGNI. The complete CDR3 reads CSARVTLAGRGNIQYF.

Many counts were recorded for this clone. The read gets to within 3 residues of the CDR3 end, and the germline J gene fills in the rest. The chain combines TRBV20-1 with TRBJ2-3; no clear D. This CDR3 comprises 12 residues. Deletions cut 7 bases from V and 0 bases from J, with 8 bases between. Germline assignment: CDR1 DFQATT and CDR2 SNEGSKA (reference sequence). This CDR3 reads CSVRGSTDTQYF. Incomplete CDR3 DNA: TGCAGTGTCAGAGGTAGCACAGATACG.

This clone was found many times. The read falls 3 residues short of the CDR3 end, and the missing part is taken from the germline J gene. The rearrangement links TRBV5-4 to TRBJ2-1; TRBD2 aligns across 10 bases. The CDR3 runs to 16 residues. J was trimmed by 0 bases and V by 3 bases; bases with no gene match: 3. Germline CDR1 is SGHNT and CDR2 is YYREEE (reference sequence). The CDR3 region is CASSWRLAGSYNEQFF. CDR3 bases read: TGTGCCAGCAGCTGGAGACTAGCGGGCTCCTACAATGAG.

This clone has ten or more counts. The read ends 3 residues shy of where the CDR3 ends; the end is completed using the germline J gene. V is TRBV5-6 and J is TRBJ2-3; D is possibly TRBD1 (6 bases). CDR3 size: 14 residues. Germline V gene data show CDR1 as SGHDT and CDR2 as YYEEEE. Trimming removed 5 bases from V and 2 bases from J, with 12 bases in between. CDR3 DNA (partial): TGTGCCAGCAGTACCGGACAGATCACAGATACG. It translates to CASSTGQITDT. The CDR3 reads in full as CASSTGQITDTQYF.

This clone was seen ten or more times. The read terminates 3 residues ahead of where the CDR3 ends, so the germline J gene completes it. The chain has TRBV2 and TRBJ2-3; a weak D match, TRBD2 (6 bases). CDR3 size: 14 residues. Trimming shortened V by 8 bases and J by 3 bases, and 15 bases separated the two germline ends. From germline, CDR1 is SNHLY and CDR2 FYNNEI. The DNA read from the CDR3 is TGTGCCAGCGGCTTTATTAGCGGAACAGATACG. This encodes CASGFISGTDT. The whole CDR3 sequence is CASGFISGTDTQYF.

Many counts were recorded for this clone. With the read ending 3 residues before the CDR3 end, the germline J gene is used to fill in that end. The V gene is TRBV20-1, the J gene TRBJ2-4; possible D gene TRBD2, 7 bases. CDR3 length equals 18 residues. Trimming shortened V by 0 bases and J by 1 base, and 19 bases separated the two germline ends. Germline-derived CDR1 and CDR2 are DFQATT and SNEGSKA (reference sequence). CDR3 bases read: TGCAGTGCTAGAGAAGGTGGGGCGGGGGCGGGCGCCAAAAACATT. Its protein is CSAREGGAGAGAKNI. The whole CDR3 protein reads CSAREGGAGAGAKNIQYF.

This clone has a count of ten or more. The CDR3 here is CASSFGRTTDTQYF. The sequenced CDR3 bases are TGTGCCAGCAGCTTCGGGCGGACAACAGATACG. The chain employs TRBV5-4 and TRBJ2-3; maybe TRBD1 (5 bases). The read falls 3 residues short of the CDR3 end, and the missing part is taken from the germline J gene. Trimming shortened V by 2 bases and J by 3 bases, and 10 bases separated the two germline ends. The germline CDR1 and CDR2 sequences are SGHNT and YYREEE (reference sequence). The CDR3 loop spans 14 amino acids.

This clone was seen only a few times. The read terminates 3 residues before the CDR3 end, so the remaining end is supplied by the germline J gene. The chain combines TRBV30 with TRBJ1-2; no clear D. Germline V gives CDR1 GTSNPN, CDR2 SVGIG (reference sequence). The CDR3 extends over 15 amino acids. CDR3 DNA (partial): TGTGCCTGGAGTAGACCCGGCTCCCACACAGATACC. Amino acid sequence: CAWSRPGSHTDT. The CDR3, in full, reads CAWSRPGSHTDTYTF. The full variable domain, its missing parts supplied by reference TRBV30 and TRBJ1-2, is SQTIHQWPATLVQPVGSPLSLECTVEGTSNPNLYWYRQAAGRGLQLLFYSVGIGQISSEVPQNLSASRPQDRQFILSSKKLLLSDSGFYLCAWSRPGSHTDTYTFGSGTRLTVV.

CDR3 DNA (partial): TGTGCCAGTAGTATTCGTGGAGGGAATCAGCCC. Protein product: CASSIRGGNQP. The whole CDR3 protein reads CASSIRGGNQPQHF. The V call is TRBV19, the J call TRBJ1-5; D is uncertain. The read is 3 residues too short to cover the CDR3 end, so that end is filled in from the germline J gene. V was cut by 3 bases and J by 4 bases, with 10 bases left in between. Germline V CDR1 and CDR2: LNHDA, SQIVND (reference sequence). This CDR3 contains 14 residues.

Ten or more counts support this clone. Coverage ceases 3 residues before the CDR3 finishes, and the germline J gene fills in the end. The rearrangement links TRBV6-1 to TRBJ2-2; 9 bases are a match to TRBD2. CDR1 MNHNS and CDR2 SASEGT come from the germline V gene. The CDR3 is 15 residues long. Trimming removed 3 bases from V and 7 bases from J; junction bases left unmatched: 6. The sequenced CDR3 bases are TGTGCCAGCAGTGAGACTAGCGGACCTCGCGGGGAG. It codes for CASSETSGPRGE. The whole CDR3 is CASSETSGPRGELFF.

This clone was picked up many times. The DNA ends 3 residues before the CDR3 does, and the rest of the CDR3 is filled in from the germline J gene. J is TRBJ1-1 and V is TRBV5-4; 7 bases align to TRBD1. J lost 6 bases, V lost 2 bases, and 4 bases had no gene match. The length of the CDR3 is 13 residues. Germline CDR1 is SGHNT and CDR2 is YYREEE (reference sequence). The CDR3: CASSLSGGAEAFF. The part of the CDR3 DNA that was read is TGTGCCAGCAGCTTATCAGGGGGAGCTGAA.

This clone was detected ten times or more. The DNA ends 3 residues before the CDR3 does, and the rest of the CDR3 is filled in from the germline J gene. This sequence joins TRBV5-1 and TRBJ1-1; D perhaps matches TRBD1 (6 bases). Trimming took off 1 base at V and 4 bases at J, with 11 bases between the two ends. Germline V gives CDR1 SGHRS, CDR2 YFSETQ. The CDR3 is 14 residues long. CDR3 sequence reads: CASSLSGGGTEAFF. The sequenced CDR3 bases are TGCGCCAGCAGCTTGTCGGGGGGCGGCACTGAA.

At least ten counts were recorded for this clone. The read falls 3 residues short of the CDR3 end, and the missing part is taken from the germline J gene. The rearrangement links TRBV5-1 to TRBJ2-4; TRBD1 agrees at 7 bases. The CDR3 is 14 amino acids. CDR1 and CDR2 (germline): SGHRS, YFSETQ. CDR3 sequence reads: CASSLAVEQGPQYF. The sequenced CDR3 bases are TGCGCCAGCAGCTTGGCCGTTGAACAGGGGCCT.

This clone was observed many times. From the germline J gene comes the end of the CDR3, since the read stops 3 residues before it. The V gene is TRBV20-1, the J gene TRBJ1-5; unclear D gene. Germline V lookup: CDR1 DFQATT, CDR2 SNEGSKA (reference sequence). CDR3 length: 12 amino acids. Trimming took off 1 base at V and 2 bases at J, with 3 bases between the two ends. Partial CDR3 DNA: TGCAGTGCTAGAGCCGGCAATCAGCCC. It yields the protein CSARAGNQP. The full CDR3 protein reads CSARAGNQPQHF.

This clone occurred many times. Sequencing ends 3 residues short of the CDR3 end; the germline J gene provides the rest. This sequence joins TRBV2 and TRBJ1-5, with 9 bases identical to TRBD1. Trimming removed 6 bases from V and 7 bases from J; junction bases left unmatched: 7. The germline V gene encodes CDR1 SNHLY and CDR2 FYNNEI. The CDR3 spans 14 residues. CDR3 DNA (partial): TGTGCCAGCAGAGGGGGACAGGGACCACAGCCC. This encodes CASRGGQGPQP. The full CDR3 is CASRGGQGPQPQHF.

This clone was seen many times. The CDR3 end lies 3 residues beyond the end of the read and is filled in from the germline J gene. J is TRBJ2-7 and V is TRBV7-9; no firm D call. Trimming left V 5 bases short and J 4 bases short, with 15 bases between. Germline values: CDR1 SEHNR, CDR2 FQNEAQ (reference sequence). There are 14 residues in the CDR3. CDR3 DNA (partial): TGTGCCAGCAGCCCTCGGGTCCTTGATTACGAG. Residues: CASSPRVLDYE. The whole CDR3 sequence is CASSPRVLDYEQYF.